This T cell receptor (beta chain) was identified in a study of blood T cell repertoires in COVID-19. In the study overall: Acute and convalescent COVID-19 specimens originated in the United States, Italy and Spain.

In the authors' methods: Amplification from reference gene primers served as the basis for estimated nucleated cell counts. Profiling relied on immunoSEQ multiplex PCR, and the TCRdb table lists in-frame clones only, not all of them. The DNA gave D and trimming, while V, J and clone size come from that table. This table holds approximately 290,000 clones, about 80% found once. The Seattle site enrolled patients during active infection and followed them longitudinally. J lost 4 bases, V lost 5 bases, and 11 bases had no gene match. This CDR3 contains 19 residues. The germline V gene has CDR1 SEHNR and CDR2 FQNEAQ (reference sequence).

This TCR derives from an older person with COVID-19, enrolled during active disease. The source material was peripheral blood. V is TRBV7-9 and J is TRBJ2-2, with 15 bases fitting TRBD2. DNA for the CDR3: TGTGCCAGCAGCCCGATGGGACTAGCGGGAGGCACCGGCACCGGGGAGCTGTTTTTT. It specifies CASSPMGLAGGTGTGELFF.